This T cell receptor beta chain was profiled in a study of cytomegalovirus exposure and HLA in healthy donors. This table comes from immunoSEQ multiplex PCR, and its TCRdb copy is limited to in-frame clones, with some not included. The table records about 310,000 clones, 88% of them present only once. The CDR3 length is 17 residues. Germline-derived CDR1 and CDR2 are SGHTA and FQGNSA. Between the trimmed V and J ends, which lost 2 bases and 0 bases, there was a span of 14 bases. From the approximately 120-subject validation cohort, which was separate from the roughly 710-subject first cohort, the donors were drawn.

The chain links TRBV7-2 to TRBJ1-5; D call uncertain. The sample comprised PBMCs. This receptor was identified in a man younger than 40 in good health and CMV-seronegative. The CDR3 nucleotides read TGTGCCAGCAGCTTAAATCACGTGAGGAATAGCAATCAGCCCCAGCATTTT. Amino acids: CASSLNHVRNSNQPQHF.